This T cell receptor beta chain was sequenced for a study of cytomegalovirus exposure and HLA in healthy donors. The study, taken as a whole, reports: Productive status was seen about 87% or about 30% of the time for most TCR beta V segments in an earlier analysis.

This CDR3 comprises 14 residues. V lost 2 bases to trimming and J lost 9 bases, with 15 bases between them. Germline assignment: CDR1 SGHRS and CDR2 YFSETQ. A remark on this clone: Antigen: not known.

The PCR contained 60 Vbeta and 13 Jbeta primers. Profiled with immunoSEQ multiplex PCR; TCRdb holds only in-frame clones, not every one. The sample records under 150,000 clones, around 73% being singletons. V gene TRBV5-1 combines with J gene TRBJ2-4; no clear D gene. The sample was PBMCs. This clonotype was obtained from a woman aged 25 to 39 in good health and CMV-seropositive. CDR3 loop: CASSLSALSSIQYF. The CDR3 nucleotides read TGCGCCAGCAGCTTAAGCGCTCTTAGTAGCATTCAGTACTTC.